What follows are 16 T cell receptor beta chains derived from one specimen sequenced in a study of OX40 agonist ivuxolimab in advanced cancers. The assay was immunoSEQ multiplex PCR, and TCRdb's table has in-frame clones only and misses some. The table includes about 90,000 clones, roughly 88% detected once. Sequenced here: CD4+ or CD8+ T cells sorted from blood, sampled in a trial of the OX40 agonist ivuxolimab. These receptors were obtained from an adult with an advanced solid tumor such as melanoma, head and neck, liver or kidney cancer.

The CDR3 reads CASSVGQGNTIYF. The CDR3 DNA sequence: TGTGCCAGCAGTGTAGGGCAGGGAAACACCATATATTTT. The V call is TRBV2, the J call TRBJ1-3; D call uncertain. The CDR3 runs to 13 residues. Germline V gives CDR1 SNHLY, CDR2 FYNNEI. Trimming removed 4 bases from V and 4 bases from J, with 8 bases in between.

The chain combines TRBV9 with TRBJ2-7; the D is unclear. This CDR3 has 14 residues. V shed 0 bases and J shed 0 bases, with 7 bases lying between them. The germline gives CDR1 SGDLS, CDR2 YYNGEE. The CDR3 reads CASSVEFASYEQYF. The DNA for the CDR3 is TGTGCCAGCAGCGTAGAGTTTGCCTCCTACGAGCAGTACTTC. Drawing the rest from reference TRBV9 and TRBJ2-7, the complete variable domain is DSGVTQTPKHLITATGQRVTLRCSPRSGDLSVYWYQQSLDQGLQFLIQYYNGEERAKGNILERFSAQQFPDLHSELNLSSLELGDSALYFCASSVEFASYEQYFGPGTRLTVT.

The V gene is TRBV4-1, the J gene TRBJ2-5; D perhaps matches TRBD2 (6 bases). In germline, CDR1 is MGHRA, CDR2 YSYEKL. Trimming removed 0 bases at V and 5 bases at J, with 16 bases between. The CDR3 totals 16 residues. The CDR3 sequence: CASSQEGPGVRETQYF. In nucleotides, the CDR3 is TGCGCCAGCAGCCAAGAGGGGCCGGGGGTCCGGGAGACCCAGTACTTC.

This chain joins TRBV6-6 and TRBJ2-7, with 7 bases matching TRBD1. The length of the CDR3 is 15 residues. After removal of 4 bases from V and 3 bases from J, the junction contained 9 bases not matched to a gene. CDR1 and CDR2 (germline): MNHNY, SVGAGI (reference sequence). The CDR3 DNA sequence: TGTGCCAGCAGTTCTCGTCGACAGGGATACTACGAGCAGTACTTC. This codes for CASSSRRQGYYEQYF.

V usage is TRBV29-1 and J usage is TRBJ2-5; 13 positions agree with TRBD2. The CDR3 totals 14 residues. CDR1 and CDR2 from the germline V gene are SQVTM and ANQGSEA. V lost 7 bases and J lost 7; bases outside the gene matches: 9. CDR3 nucleotides: TGCAGCGGGTGCCTTACTAGCGGGAGGGGGACCCAGTACTTC. Residues: CSGCLTSGRGTQYF.

This clone has just a few counts. V usage is TRBV27 and J usage is TRBJ1-1, with TRBD1 as a possible D gene (5 bases). Trimming took off 4 bases at V and 1 base at J, with 13 bases between the two ends. Germline V lookup: CDR1 MNHEY, CDR2 SMNVEV (reference sequence). This CDR3 contains 15 residues. The chain's CDR3 is CASSSQVPGNTEAFF. The DNA of the CDR3 is TGTGCCAGCAGTTCACAGGTTCCAGGGAACACTGAAGCTTTCTTT.

The chain links TRBV5-1 to TRBJ2-3; 12 bases fit TRBD2. The ends lost 6 bases at V and 2 bases at J; junction bases unmatched: 4. The germline CDR1 and CDR2 sequences are SGHRS and YFSETQ. The CDR3 is made up of 15 amino acids. The CDR3 nucleotides are TGCGCCAGCACGACTAGCGGGAGCTACACAGATACGCAGTATTTT. As protein: CASTTSGSYTDTQYF.

The chain recombines TRBV4-1 with TRBJ2-7; D is possibly TRBD1 or TRBD2 (6 bases each). Germline-derived CDR1 and CDR2 are MGHRA and YSYEKL. The CDR3 contains 15 residues. V shed 0 bases and J shed 6 bases, with 15 bases lying between them. CDR3 amino acids: CASSQDAHREAEQYF. CDR3 nucleotides: TGCGCCAGCAGCCAAGATGCTCACAGGGAGGCCGAGCAGTACTTC.

This chain connects TRBV7-7 to TRBJ1-5, with 8 nucleotides matching TRBD1. The V and J ends lost 5 bases and 7 bases, in that order; junction bases with no gene match: 4. The germline V gene encodes CDR1 SSHAT and CDR2 FNYEAQ (reference sequence). The CDR3 sequence is 13 residues long. Here the CDR3 DNA reads TGTGCCAGCAGCCTAGACAGGGGCCAGCCCCAGCATTTT. Amino acid sequence: CASSLDRGQPQHF.

V gene TRBV5-4 combines with J gene TRBJ2-7; TRBD2 matches 9 bases. V gave up 4 bases and J gave up 3 bases; unmatched junction bases: 8. CDR3 length: 15 amino acids. Per the germline V gene, CDR1 is SGHNT and CDR2 is YYREEE (reference sequence). The CDR3: CASSPVVSGGYEQYF. The CDR3, as DNA: TGTGCCAGCAGCCCAGTGGTTAGCGGGGGCTACGAGCAGTACTTC.

The chain couples TRBV6-1 to TRBJ1-4, with D hard to call. The CDR3 has 13 residues. Trimming took off 2 bases at V and 5 bases at J, with 6 bases between the two ends. Germline CDR1 is MNHNS and CDR2 is SASEGT. The chain's CDR3 is CASSERRNEKLFF. CDR3 nucleotides: TGTGCCAGCAGTGAAAGGAGAAATGAAAAACTGTTTTTT.

This clone has more than one count but fewer than ten. The chain couples TRBV28 to TRBJ2-7; 11 bases agree with TRBD1. The germline V gene has CDR1 MDHEN and CDR2 SYDVKM. V gave up 6 bases and J gave up 4 bases; unmatched junction bases: 11. The CDR3 consists of 16 residues. The CDR3 DNA reads TGTGCCAGCAGGCTAGGACAGGGGGCAGTTTCGTACGAGCAGTACTTC. Protein product: CASRLGQGAVSYEQYF.

The V call is TRBV6-1, the J call TRBJ1-4, with a possible D match to TRBD1 (6 bases). The length of the CDR3 is 14 residues. V shed 1 base and J shed 7 bases, with 10 bases lying between them. CDR1 and CDR2 from the germline V gene are MNHNS and SASEGT. Here the CDR3 reads CASSEDRVIEKLFF. The CDR3 DNA sequence: TGTGCCAGCAGTGAAGACAGGGTGATTGAAAAACTGTTTTTT.

V and J are TRBV10-3 and TRBJ2-1, with D perhaps matching TRBD2 (5 bases). V lost 2 bases to trimming and J lost 6 bases, with 14 bases between them. Germline CDR1 ENHRY, CDR2 SYGVKD. CDR3 length: 15 residues. CDR3 nucleotide sequence: TGTGCCATCAGTGAGAGGACTCCCGGATTCAATGAGCAGTTCTTC. As protein: CAISERTPGFNEQFF.

This clone came up a few times. The chain combines TRBV6-1 with TRBJ1-1; D remains unclear. Germline-derived CDR1 and CDR2 are MNHNS and SASEGT. CDR3 length equals 13 residues. Trimming cost V 7 bases and J 0 bases, with 9 bases left between them. CDR3 coding DNA: TGTGCCAGCATGCGGGTGATGAACACTGAAGCTTTCTTT. Translation: CASMRVMNTEAFF.

The chain has TRBV19 and TRBJ2-3; TRBD1 matches at 8 bases. There are 15 residues in the CDR3. From germline, CDR1 is LNHDA and CDR2 SQIVND (reference sequence). V was clipped by 4 bases and J by 3 bases; unmatched bases: 6. CDR3 coding DNA: TGTGCCAGTAGTAGACAGGGGAAGGGGACAGATACGCAGTATTTT. Its translation: CASSRQGKGTDTQYF.